This TCR beta chain was identified in a study of cytomegalovirus exposure and HLA in healthy donors. Study-wide context: T cells numbering around 190 million yielded more than 100 million unique TCR beta sequences in an earlier analysis.

The CDR3 spans 16 residues. Germline CDR1 and CDR2: SGHRS and YFSETQ. The germline V and J ends were trimmed by 1 base and 3 bases, with 16 bases remaining between them. PCR primers comprised 60 Vbeta and 13 Jbeta primers. As processed by the authors: An analysis that came later counted 73 million or so unique TCR beta chains, 10 million to 12 million shared. TCRdb's table, derived via immunoSEQ multiplex PCR, lists solely in-frame clones and lacks some. V, J and clone size are taken as reported in that table, and D and trimming were inferred from the DNA itself. Of around 85,000 clones listed, 75% to 90% are singletons.

This rearrangement joins TRBV5-1 to TRBJ1-1; D is possibly TRBD1 (5 bases). Sequenced: PBMCs. This sequence originates from a man aged 45 to 65 in good health and CMV-seropositive. The CDR3 spells CASSLRRGNVDTEAFF. The CDR3 DNA reads TGCGCCAGCAGCTTGCGGCGGGGGAATGTGGACACTGAAGCTTTCTTT. Full variable domain (remainder filled in from reference TRBV5-1 and TRBJ1-1): KAGVTQTPRYLIKTRGQQVTLSCSPISGHRSVSWYQQTPGQGLQFLFEYFSETQRNKGNFPGRFSGRQFSNSRSEMNVSTLELGDSALYLCASSLRRGNVDTEAFFGQGTRLTVV.